Below, 8 T cell receptor beta chains from the same sample are listed, as sequenced in a study of identical twins. Via MiXCR, TCRdb re-called the 5' RACE reads, giving one row per CDR3 protein. The table has hundreds of thousands of distinct CDR3 sequences, around an eighth seen once. The same data also went into a second study, on yellow fever vaccine responses in identical twins.

Sequencing used CD8+ T cells sorted from blood. These receptors all come from a woman under 30 in good health.

This clonotype has only a few counts. The chain uses TRBV10-2 and TRBJ2-3, with D possibly called TRBD1 or TRBD2 (5 bases each). This CDR3 is built from 17 residues. From germline, CDR1 is WSHSY and CDR2 SAAADI. V was shortened by 5 bases and J by 0 bases, with 18 bases between the two germline ends. The CDR3 DNA reads as TGCGCCAGCAGTCGAGGCGCCGGGACCCCTAGCACAGATACGCAGTATTTT. Its protein product is CASSRGAGTPSTDTQYF.

The chain has TRBV19 and TRBJ2-7, with 8 positions matching TRBD2. J was trimmed by 3 bases and V by 5 bases; bases with no gene match: 9. The CDR3 runs 15 residues. CDR1 is LNHDA and CDR2 is SQIVND in the germline V gene (reference sequence). The CDR3: CASSSSGSSIYEQYF. The CDR3, as DNA: TGTGCCAGTAGTTCCAGCGGGAGTTCCATCTACGAGCAGTACTTC.

This clonotype has at least ten counts. The V gene is TRBV5-1, the J gene TRBJ2-1, with D unresolved. The CDR3 totals 13 residues. The V gene lost 3 bases and the J gene lost 2 bases, with 6 bases spanning the gap. The germline CDR1 and CDR2 sequences are SGHRS and YFSETQ. The CDR3, as DNA: TGCGCCAGCAGCTCGACAACCTACAATGAGCAGTTCTTC. Its protein is CASSSTTYNEQFF.

This clonotype has just a few counts. The rearrangement uses TRBV28 and TRBJ2-7, with D uncertain. Germline V gene data show CDR1 as MDHEN and CDR2 as SYDVKM. The CDR3 totals 16 residues. Trimming cost V 4 bases and J 6 bases, with 22 bases left between them. The CDR3 loop is CASSSPPGYSSSEQYF. The CDR3, as DNA: TGTGCCAGCAGTTCTCCTCCGGGTTACAGTTCGAGCGAGCAGTACTTC. Complete variable domain (other parts from reference TRBV28 and TRBJ2-7): DVKVTQSSRYLVKRTGEKVFLECVQDMDHENMFWYRQDPGLGLRLIYFSYDVKMKEKGDIPEGYSVSREKKERFSLILESASTNQTSMYLCASSSPPGYSSSEQYFGPGTRLTVT.

The chain uses TRBV15 and TRBJ2-7; a weak D match, TRBD2 (6 bases). Trimming took off 0 bases at V and 2 bases at J, with 14 bases between the two ends. Germline assignment: CDR1 LNHNV and CDR2 YYDKDF (reference sequence). This CDR3 is 16 amino acids long. The CDR3 spells CATSRDIRDFAYEQYF. CDR3 nucleotides: TGTGCCACCAGCAGAGATATTCGGGACTTCGCCTACGAGCAGTACTTC.

The sample holds many counts of this clonotype. This chain joins TRBV12-3 or TRBV12-4 and TRBJ2-2, with no clear D. With 7 bases removed from V and 0 bases from J, the gap between germline ends came to 9 bases. The CDR3 consists of 14 residues. In DNA, the CDR3 is TGTGCCAGCACGGGCTACGCGAACACCGGGGAGCTGTTTTTT. This encodes CASTGYANTGELFF.

This clonotype was recorded many times. The J gene is TRBJ2-1, the V gene TRBV29-1; a possible D gene is TRBD2 (6 bases). The germline V gene has CDR1 SQVTM and CDR2 ANQGSEA. This CDR3 contains 15 residues. Trimming shortened V by 4 bases and J by 0 bases, and 13 bases separated the two germline ends. Written as DNA, the CDR3 is TGCAGCGTTGTGGGACTCGAGAGCTCCTACAATGAGCAGTTCTTC. Its translation is CSVVGLESSYNEQFF.

J is TRBJ2-1 and V is TRBV11-2; 7 nucleotides agree with TRBD2. This CDR3 has 16 residues. J gave up 8 bases and V 5 bases, and 15 bases lay outside the gene matches. From germline, CDR1 is SGHAT and CDR2 FQNNGV. The CDR3 DNA reads TGTGCCAGCAGCCTCCCTTTAGGCGGGAGCTTTGATGAGCAGTTCTTC. Translated, it gives CASSLPLGGSFDEQFF. The full variable domain, in which reference TRBV11-2 and TRBJ2-1 provide the parts outside the CDR3, is EAGVAQSPRYKIIEKRQSVAFWCNPISGHATLYWYQQILGQGPKLLIQFQNNGVVDDSQLPKDRFSAERLKGVDSTLKIQPAKLEDSAVYLCASSLPLGGSFDEQFFGPGTRLTVL.